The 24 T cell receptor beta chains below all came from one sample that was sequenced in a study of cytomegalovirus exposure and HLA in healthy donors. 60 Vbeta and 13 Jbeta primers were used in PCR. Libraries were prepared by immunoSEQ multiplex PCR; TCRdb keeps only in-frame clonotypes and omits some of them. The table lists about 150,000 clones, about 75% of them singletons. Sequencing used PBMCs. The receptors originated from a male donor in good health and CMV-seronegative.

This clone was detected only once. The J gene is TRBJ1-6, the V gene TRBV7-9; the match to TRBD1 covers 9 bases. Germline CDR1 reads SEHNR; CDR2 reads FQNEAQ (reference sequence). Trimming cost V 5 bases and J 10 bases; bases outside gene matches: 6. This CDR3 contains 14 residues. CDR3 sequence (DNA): TGTGCCAGCAGCAGCGGAGGACAGGGGTCACCCCTCCACTTT. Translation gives CASSSGGQGSPLHF.

In DNA, the CDR3 is TGTGCCAGCAGTTACCAGGGCGAGCAGTACTTC. Protein product: CASSYQGEQYF. V usage is TRBV6-5 and J usage is TRBJ2-7, with a weak D call TRBD1 (5 bases). The germline V gene has CDR1 MNHEY and CDR2 SVGAGI. Trimming shortened V by 2 bases and J by 6 bases, and 5 bases separated the two germline ends. The length of the CDR3 is 11 residues.

CDR3 DNA sequence: TGCGCCAGCAGCGGGGGGCTCGGAGCGGGAGTTTACAATGAGCAGTTCTTC. This encodes CASSGGLGAGVYNEQFF. This chain links TRBV5-1 with TRBJ2-1; 8 bases map to TRBD2. After removal of 4 bases from V and 4 bases from J, the junction contained 13 bases not matched to a gene. Germline CDR1 and CDR2: SGHRS and YFSETQ. The CDR3 has 17 amino acids.

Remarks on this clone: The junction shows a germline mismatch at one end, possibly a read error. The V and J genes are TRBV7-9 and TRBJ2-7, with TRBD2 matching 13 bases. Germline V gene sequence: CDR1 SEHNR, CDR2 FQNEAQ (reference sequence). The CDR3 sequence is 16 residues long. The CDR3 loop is CSSSAGLAGALGEQYF. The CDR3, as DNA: TGTTCCAGCAGCGCAGGACTAGCGGGGGCCCTCGGGGAGCAGTACTTC.

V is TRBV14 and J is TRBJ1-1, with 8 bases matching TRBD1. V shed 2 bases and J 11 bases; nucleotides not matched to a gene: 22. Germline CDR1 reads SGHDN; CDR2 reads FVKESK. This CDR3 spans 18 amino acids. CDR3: CASSQTIVGTGGSLGAFF. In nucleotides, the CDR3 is TGTGCCAGCAGCCAAACAATTGTGGGTACAGGGGGAAGTTTGGGGGCTTTCTTT.

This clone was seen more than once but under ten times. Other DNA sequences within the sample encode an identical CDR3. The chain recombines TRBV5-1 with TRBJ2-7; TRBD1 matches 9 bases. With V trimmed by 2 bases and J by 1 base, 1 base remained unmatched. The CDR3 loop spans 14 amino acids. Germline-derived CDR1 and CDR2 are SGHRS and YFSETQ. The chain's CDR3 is CASSFGQGSYEQYF. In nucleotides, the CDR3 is TGCGCCAGCAGCTTCGGACAGGGGTCCTACGAGCAGTACTTC.

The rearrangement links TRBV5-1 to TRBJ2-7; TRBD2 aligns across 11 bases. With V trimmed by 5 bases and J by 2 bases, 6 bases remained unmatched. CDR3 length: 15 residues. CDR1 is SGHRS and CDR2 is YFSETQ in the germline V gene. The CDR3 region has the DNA TGCGCCAGCAGTCAGACTAGCGGGAAGACCTACGAGCAGTACTTC. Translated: CASSQTSGKTYEQYF.

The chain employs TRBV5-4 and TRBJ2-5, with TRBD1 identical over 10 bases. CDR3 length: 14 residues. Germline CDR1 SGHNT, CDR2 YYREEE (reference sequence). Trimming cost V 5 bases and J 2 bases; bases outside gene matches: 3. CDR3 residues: CASRGQGIQETQYF. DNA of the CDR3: TGTGCCAGCAGGGGACAGGGGATACAAGAGACCCAGTACTTC.

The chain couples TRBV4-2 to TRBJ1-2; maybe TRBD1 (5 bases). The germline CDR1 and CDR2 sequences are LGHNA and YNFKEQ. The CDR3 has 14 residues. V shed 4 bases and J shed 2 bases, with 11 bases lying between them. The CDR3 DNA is TGTGCCAGCAGCCCTATAGGGGAAAACTATGGCTACACCTTC. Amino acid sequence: CASSPIGENYGYTF.

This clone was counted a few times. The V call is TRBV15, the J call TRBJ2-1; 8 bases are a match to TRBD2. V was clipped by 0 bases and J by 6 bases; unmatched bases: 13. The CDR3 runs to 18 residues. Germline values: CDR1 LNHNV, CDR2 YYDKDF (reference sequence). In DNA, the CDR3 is TGTGCCACCAGCAGAGATGAGAGCGGGGGTTACCCCCTCAATGAGCAGTTCTTC. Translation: CATSRDESGGYPLNEQFF. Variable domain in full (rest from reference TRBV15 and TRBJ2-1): DAMVIQNPRYQVTQFGKPVTLSCSQTLNHNVMYWYQQKSSQAPKLLFHYYDKDFNNEADTPDNFQSRRPNTSFCFLDIRSPGLGDTAMYLCATSRDESGGYPLNEQFFGPGTRLTVL.

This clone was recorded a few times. The CDR3 region has the DNA TGTGCCAGCAGTTTAGCCAGGGTTCAGCCCCAGCATTTT. Protein sequence: CASSLARVQPQHF. This chain connects TRBV28 to TRBJ1-5; D is possibly TRBD1 (5 bases). This CDR3 contains 13 residues. Trimming took off 2 bases at V and 6 bases at J, with 8 bases between the two ends. Germline CDR1 MDHEN, CDR2 SYDVKM. Combining the CDR3 with reference TRBV28 and TRBJ1-5 gives the whole variable domain DVKVTQSSRYLVKRTGEKVFLECVQDMDHENMFWYRQDPGLGLRLIYFSYDVKMKEKGDIPEGYSVSREKKERFSLILESASTNQTSMYLCASSLARVQPQHFGDGTRLSIL.

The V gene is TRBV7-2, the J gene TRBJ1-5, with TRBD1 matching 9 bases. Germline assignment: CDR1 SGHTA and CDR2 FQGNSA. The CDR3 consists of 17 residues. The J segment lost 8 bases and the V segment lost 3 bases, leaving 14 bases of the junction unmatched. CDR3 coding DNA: TGTGCCAGCAGCTTCTGGACAGGGGCCCTTGTACGGGAGCCCCAGCATTTT. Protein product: CASSFWTGALVREPQHF.

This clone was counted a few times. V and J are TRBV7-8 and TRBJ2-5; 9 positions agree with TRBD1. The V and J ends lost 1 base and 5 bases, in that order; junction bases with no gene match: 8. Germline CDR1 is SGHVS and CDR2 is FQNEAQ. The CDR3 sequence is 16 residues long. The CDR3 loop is CASSLGDRVGVETQYF. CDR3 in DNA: TGTGCCAGCAGCTTAGGGGACAGGGTCGGGGTTGAGACCCAGTACTTC.

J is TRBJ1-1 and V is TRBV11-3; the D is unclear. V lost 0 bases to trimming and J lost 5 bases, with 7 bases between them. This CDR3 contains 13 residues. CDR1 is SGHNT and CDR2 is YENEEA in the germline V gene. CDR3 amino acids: CASSLDIQTEAFF. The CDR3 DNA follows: TGTGCCAGCAGCTTAGATATCCAGACTGAAGCTTTCTTT.

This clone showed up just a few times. This CDR3 is CASSHYTPGQGAYNEQFF. CDR3 DNA: TGCGCCAGCAGCCATTACACCCCGGGACAGGGGGCCTACAATGAGCAGTTCTTC. The rearrangement links TRBV4-1 to TRBJ2-1; 11 bases map to TRBD1. Trimming removed 3 bases from V and 2 bases from J; junction bases left unmatched: 9. This CDR3 has 18 amino acids. Germline V gene data show CDR1 as MGHRA and CDR2 as YSYEKL.

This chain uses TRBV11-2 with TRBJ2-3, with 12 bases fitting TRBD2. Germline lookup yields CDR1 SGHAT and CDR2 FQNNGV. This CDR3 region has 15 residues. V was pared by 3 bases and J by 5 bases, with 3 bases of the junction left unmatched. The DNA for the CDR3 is TGTGCCAGCAGCTTTAAGGGACTAGCGGGAGATACGCAGTATTTT. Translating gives CASSFKGLAGDTQYF.

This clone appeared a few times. The DNA of the CDR3 is TGTGCCAGCAGCTCCCGACAGGGGGCGTCAAGCCGCGAGCAGTACTTC. Translating it yields CASSSRQGASSREQYF. The genes are TRBV5-4 and TRBJ2-7; 10 positions match TRBD1. This CDR3 comprises 16 residues. Germline V gene sequence: CDR1 SGHNT, CDR2 YYREEE (reference sequence). V lost 3 bases, J lost 6 bases, and 12 bases stayed unmatched.

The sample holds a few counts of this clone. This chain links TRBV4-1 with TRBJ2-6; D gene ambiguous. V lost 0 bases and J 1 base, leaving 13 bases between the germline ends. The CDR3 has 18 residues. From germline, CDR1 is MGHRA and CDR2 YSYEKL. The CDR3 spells CASSQEPPLASGANVLTF. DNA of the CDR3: TGCGCCAGCAGCCAAGAACCCCCCTTGGCATCTGGGGCCAACGTCCTGACTTTC.

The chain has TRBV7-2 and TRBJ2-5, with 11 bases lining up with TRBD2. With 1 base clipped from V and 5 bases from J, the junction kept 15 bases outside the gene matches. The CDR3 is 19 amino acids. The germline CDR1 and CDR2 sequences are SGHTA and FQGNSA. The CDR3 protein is CASSLEVGSSGGRKETQYF. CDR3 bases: TGTGCCAGCAGCTTAGAAGTGGGGTCTAGCGGGGGGAGGAAGGAGACCCAGTACTTC.

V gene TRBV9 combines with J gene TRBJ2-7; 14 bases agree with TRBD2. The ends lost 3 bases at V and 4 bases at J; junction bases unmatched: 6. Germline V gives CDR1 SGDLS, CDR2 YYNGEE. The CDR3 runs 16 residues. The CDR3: CASSGGGTSGRYEQYF. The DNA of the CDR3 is TGTGCCAGCAGCGGAGGGGGGACTAGCGGGAGATACGAGCAGTACTTC.

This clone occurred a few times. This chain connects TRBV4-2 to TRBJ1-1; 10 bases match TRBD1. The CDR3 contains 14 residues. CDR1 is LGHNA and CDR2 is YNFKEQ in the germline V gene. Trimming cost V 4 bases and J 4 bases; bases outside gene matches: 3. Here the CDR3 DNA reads TGTGCCAGCAGCCCCCGGACAGGGGGCACTGAAGCTTTCTTT. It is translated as CASSPRTGGTEAFF.

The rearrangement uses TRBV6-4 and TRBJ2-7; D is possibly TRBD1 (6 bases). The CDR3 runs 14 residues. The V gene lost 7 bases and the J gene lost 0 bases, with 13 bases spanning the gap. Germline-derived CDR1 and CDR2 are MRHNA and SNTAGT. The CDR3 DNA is TGTGCCAGCAAGGTCCAGGACAGCTCCTACGAGCAGTACTTC. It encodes CASKVQDSSYEQYF.

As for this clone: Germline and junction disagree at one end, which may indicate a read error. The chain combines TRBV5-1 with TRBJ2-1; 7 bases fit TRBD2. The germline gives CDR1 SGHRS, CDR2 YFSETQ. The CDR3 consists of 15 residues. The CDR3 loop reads CASRLGGGSYNEQFF. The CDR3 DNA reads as TGCGCCAGCAGATTGGGGGGGGGCTCCTACAATGAGCAGTTCTTC.

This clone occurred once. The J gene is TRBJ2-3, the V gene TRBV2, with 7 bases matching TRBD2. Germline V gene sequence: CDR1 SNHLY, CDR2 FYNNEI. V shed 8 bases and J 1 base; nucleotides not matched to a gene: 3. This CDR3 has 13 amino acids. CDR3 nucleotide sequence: TGTGCCAGCGGGAGGGATCGCACAGATACGCAGTATTTT. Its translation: CASGRDRTDTQYF.